One sample yielded the 24 T cell receptor beta chains listed below, sequenced in a study of blood T cell repertoires in COVID-19. Sequencing used immunoSEQ multiplex PCR; TCRdb keeps in-frame clones, though not all of them. This sample yields about 240,000 clones, of which about 80% are seen a single time; 3.6% belongs to the top ten. The sequenced material came from PBMCs or T cells enriched from blood (not recorded which). These receptor sequences come from a middle-aged woman who had been exposed to COVID-19.

V usage is TRBV7-3 and J usage is TRBJ2-5, with D perhaps matching TRBD2 (5 bases). CDR1 is SGHTA, CDR2 FQGTGA, per germline. The CDR3 extends over 13 amino acids. Deletions cut 4 bases from V and 5 bases from J, with 11 bases between. CDR3 coding DNA: TGTGCCAGCAGCTCCACTAGGAGGGAGACCCAGTACTTC. Amino acids: CASSSTRRETQYF.

This clone has just a few counts. The sample contains more than one DNA sequence encoding this CDR3. The chain has TRBV28 and TRBJ2-2; maybe TRBD1 (5 bases). This CDR3 is 15 amino acids long. Germline V CDR1 and CDR2: MDHEN, SYDVKM. V shed 4 bases and J shed 4 bases, with 13 bases lying between them. CDR3 region: CASSSRQGATGELFF. The CDR3 DNA sequence: TGTGCCAGCAGTTCTCGGCAAGGGGCCACCGGGGAGCTGTTTTTT.

CDR3 sequence: CASGHPRSGYTF. CDR3 sequence (DNA): TGTGCCTCAGGACACCCGAGGTCTGGCTACACCTTC. The rearrangement links TRBV30 to TRBJ1-2; D might be TRBD1 (5 bases). The CDR3 sequence is 12 residues long. The V gene's germline CDR1 is GTSNPN and CDR2 SVGIG (reference sequence). V gave up 7 bases and J gave up 7 bases, with 16 bases separating them.

The V gene is TRBV7-2, the J gene TRBJ2-4; 7 bases agree with TRBD1. Unmatched junction bases numbered 4, after V lost 5 bases and J lost 3 bases. This CDR3 is 14 amino acids long. The germline CDR1 and CDR2 sequences are SGHTA and FQGNSA. DNA for the CDR3: TGTGCCAGCAGCATTTGGACAGGCAAAAACATTCAGTACTTC. Its translation is CASSIWTGKNIQYF.

V usage is TRBV5-1 and J usage is TRBJ1-4; perhaps TRBD1 as D (5 bases). This CDR3 is built from 16 residues. Germline lookup yields CDR1 SGHRS and CDR2 YFSETQ. V lost 0 bases, J lost 2 bases, and 11 bases lay in between. This CDR3 is CASSLGAGSTNEKLFF. The CDR3 DNA sequence: TGCGCCAGCAGCTTGGGGGCAGGGTCCACTAATGAAAAACTGTTTTTT.

The chain combines TRBV19 with TRBJ2-3; 9 nucleotides match TRBD2. The germline CDR1 and CDR2 sequences are LNHDA and SQIVND (reference sequence). V gave up 9 bases and J gave up 2 bases; unmatched junction bases: 9. The CDR3 runs 15 residues. The CDR3 loop is CASGGLAGSTDTQYF. CDR3 DNA sequence: TGTGCCAGCGGGGGGCTAGCGGGGTCCACAGATACGCAGTATTTT.

The rearrangement uses TRBV6-5 and TRBJ1-1; D unclear. Germline V gene lookup returns CDR1 MNHEY and CDR2 SVGAGI. The V gene lost 6 bases and the J gene lost 3 bases, with 11 bases spanning the gap. This CDR3 contains 13 residues. CDR3 region: CASSQTADTEAFF. In DNA, the CDR3 is TGTGCCAGCAGCCAAACAGCGGACACTGAAGCTTTCTTT.

In its sample, this clone was seen a few times. The chain uses TRBV6-6 and TRBJ1-2; 8 bases align to TRBD1. This CDR3 contains 14 residues. The junction had 8 bases not matched to a gene; V was cut back by 5 bases and J by 6 bases. Germline CDR1 reads MNHNY; CDR2 reads SVGAGI (reference sequence). CDR3 DNA: TGTGCCAGCAGTCAAGACAGGGGCCGCGATGGCTACACCTTC. This codes for CASSQDRGRDGYTF.

The genes are TRBV2 and TRBJ1-1, with D unresolved. Looked up from germline, CDR1 is SNHLY and CDR2 is FYNNEI. The CDR3 spans 13 residues. The germline V and J ends were trimmed by 6 bases and 1 base, with 9 bases remaining between them. This chain's CDR3 is CASRQTGNTEAFF. For the CDR3, the DNA is TGTGCCAGCAGGCAAACCGGGAACACTGAAGCTTTCTTT.

The chain employs TRBV19 and TRBJ2-3; the match to TRBD2 covers 7 bases. This CDR3 region has 17 residues. J was trimmed by 1 base and V by 4 bases; bases with no gene match: 11. CDR1 LNHDA and CDR2 SQIVND come from the germline V gene (reference sequence). The DNA of the CDR3 is TGTGCCAGTAGTACGAGGGAAACTAGCGCCGGCACAGATACGCAGTATTTT. Its protein product is CASSTRETSAGTDTQYF. Combining the CDR3 with reference TRBV19 and TRBJ2-3 gives the whole variable domain DGGITQSPKYLFRKEGQNVTLSCEQNLNHDAMYWYRQDPGQGLRLIYYSQIVNDFQKGDIAEGYSVSREKKESFPLTVTSAQKNPTAFYLCASSTRETSAGTDTQYFGPGTRLTVL.

The CDR3 DNA reads TGTGCCAGCTCACCGGACAGATCTATGAACACTGAAGCTTTCTTT. Protein: CASSPDRSMNTEAFF. The chain combines TRBV18 with TRBJ1-1, with D possibly being TRBD1 (6 bases). V lost 3 bases to trimming and J lost 0 bases, with 11 bases between them. The CDR3 length is 15 residues. From germline, CDR1 is KGHSH and CDR2 LQKENI.

This clone was counted a few times. The chain uses TRBV6-2 or TRBV6-3 and TRBJ2-7, with TRBD1 as a possible D gene (5 bases). V gave up 2 bases and J gave up 1 base, with 6 bases separating them. CDR1 and CDR2 from the germline V gene are MNHEY and SVGEGT. The CDR3 loop spans 13 amino acids. CDR3 DNA: TGTGCCAGCAGTTACAGACAGTCCTACGAGCAGTACTTC. Translated, it gives CASSYRQSYEQYF.

CDR3: CAWSPGISGNTIYF. For the CDR3, the DNA is TGTGCCTGGAGTCCAGGGATCTCTGGAAACACCATATATTTT. V is TRBV30 and J is TRBJ1-3; D may be TRBD1 (5 bases). This CDR3 is 14 amino acids long. The germline V and J ends were trimmed by 2 bases and 0 bases, with 8 bases remaining between them. CDR1 and CDR2 (germline): GTSNPN, SVGIG (reference sequence).

This clone has just a few counts. This sequence joins TRBV3-1 (or the pseudogene TRBV3-2) and TRBJ1-4; the D gene is possibly TRBD1 (5 bases). CDR1 and CDR2 (germline): LGHDT, YNNKEL (reference sequence). V was cut by 4 bases and J by 8 bases, with 17 bases left in between. The CDR3 loop spans 15 amino acids. Here the CDR3 reads CASSRRGGAKEKLFF. CDR3 in DNA: TGTGCCAGCAGCCGACGGGGAGGGGCCAAAGAAAAACTGTTTTTT.

This clone was picked up one time. This rearrangement joins TRBV7-9 to TRBJ2-5; 7 bases align to TRBD2. V shed 6 bases, J shed 4 bases, and the junction held 11 bases outside the gene matches. The CDR3 is 15 residues long. From germline, CDR1 is SEHNR and CDR2 FQNEAQ (reference sequence). CDR3 amino acids: CASSYRRGRGETQYF. DNA of the CDR3: TGTGCCAGCAGTTATCGGCGGGGGAGGGGAGAGACCCAGTACTTC.

This clone occurred a few times. As DNA, the CDR3 is TGTGCCAGCATCCGGGGGGCCAGTTACGAGCAGTACTTC. As protein: CASIRGASYEQYF. The chain carries TRBV6-5 and TRBJ2-7; the D gene is possibly TRBD2 (7 bases). V shed 7 bases and J shed 4 bases, with 14 bases lying between them. Germline V gene data show CDR1 as MNHEY and CDR2 as SVGAGI. This CDR3 is built from 13 residues.

The chain joins TRBV4-2 to TRBJ1-2, with D maybe TRBD1 (5 bases). This CDR3 comprises 16 residues. Per germline, CDR1 LGHNA and CDR2 YNFKEQ. V dropped 4 bases and J dropped 5 bases, with 20 bases sitting between them. The CDR3: CASSPPPGRGLYGYTF. The CDR3 bases are TGTGCCAGCAGCCCTCCCCCTGGAAGGGGCCTTTATGGCTACACCTTC.

J is TRBJ2-2 and V is TRBV5-6; weak D call: TRBD2 (6 bases). This CDR3 comprises 17 residues. Germline loops: CDR1 SGHDT, CDR2 YYEEEE. V was shortened by 1 base and J by 0 bases, with 13 bases between the two germline ends. The CDR3 spells CASSLRRGPANTGELFF. CDR3 sequence (DNA): TGTGCCAGCAGCTTGAGGCGGGGCCCCGCGAACACCGGGGAGCTGTTTTTT.

This clone was found once. J is TRBJ1-1 and V is TRBV28; no definite D call. The germline V and J ends were trimmed by 6 bases and 1 base, with 6 bases remaining between them. This CDR3 contains 12 residues. Germline-derived CDR1 and CDR2 are MDHEN and SYDVKM. The CDR3 region has the DNA TGTGCCAGCAGCGCGGGGAACACTGAAGCTTTCTTT. Translated, it gives CASSAGNTEAFF.

This sequence joins TRBV11-1 and TRBJ2-5; D not resolved. Trimming pared 4 bases from V and 2 bases from J, leaving 11 bases between. Germline CDR1 is SGHAT and CDR2 is FQDESV (reference sequence). The CDR3 is 14 residues long. The CDR3 region is CASSSYRGQETQYF. The DNA of the CDR3 is TGTGCCAGCAGCTCATACCGAGGACAAGAGACCCAGTACTTC.

This chain joins TRBV18 and TRBJ1-5; TRBD1 is a possible D gene (5 bases). V lost 3 bases to trimming and J lost 4 bases, with 19 bases between them. The length of the CDR3 is 17 residues. The germline V gene encodes CDR1 KGHSH and CDR2 LQKENI. This CDR3 reads CASSPFRDGGGNQPQHF. Here the CDR3 DNA reads TGTGCCAGCTCACCGTTCCGAGACGGGGGAGGTAATCAGCCCCAGCATTTT.

The J gene is TRBJ1-6, the V gene TRBV11-2, with 8 nucleotides matching TRBD1. The V segment lost 1 base and the J segment 7 bases; nucleotides outside the gene matches: 3. CDR3 length: 15 amino acids. Germline lookup yields CDR1 SGHAT and CDR2 FQNNGV. CDR3 in DNA: TGTGCCAGCAGCTTAGGACAGGGGAAGAATTCACCCCTCCACTTT. Protein product: CASSLGQGKNSPLHF.

The chain combines TRBV24-1 with TRBJ1-2, with D tentatively TRBD1 (6 bases). Germline CDR1 reads KGHDR; CDR2 reads SFDVKD. This CDR3 is 14 amino acids long. V was trimmed by 5 bases and J by 8 bases, leaving 17 bases between them. Here the CDR3 reads CATSGTDMSSGYTF. The CDR3 DNA follows: TGTGCCACCAGTGGGACAGACATGTCGTCGGGCTACACCTTC.

The CDR3 reads CASSQGGQVNYGYTF. In DNA form, the CDR3 reads TGTGCCAGCAGCCAAGGGGGACAGGTTAACTATGGCTACACCTTC. The rearrangement uses TRBV3-1 (or the pseudogene TRBV3-2) and TRBJ1-2, with 8 positions matching TRBD1. V shed 1 base, J shed 1 base, and the junction held 2 bases outside the gene matches. CDR3 length: 15 residues. Germline CDR1 LGHDT, CDR2 YNNKEL (reference sequence).